A single T cell receptor beta chain is shown here with its context. As yet, its antigen is unknown. Genomic DNA of each subset was evenly split across several immunoSEQ plates. Clones were read by immunoSEQ multiplex PCR, and TCRdb kept only the in-frame ones, dropping some. In the table there are around 1.9 million clones, approximately 94% of which are singletons. The data were obtained in a study of shared clonotypes between healthy human individuals. Across the whole study: Donors had three CD4 naive, three CD4 memory, two CD8 naive and one CD8 memory plate apiece.

Points from the study as a whole: Generation probability values for non-shared clonotypes were lower than those for clonotypes shared by all four donors.

CDR3 length: 14 amino acids. With 4 bases removed from V and 1 base from J, the gap between germline ends came to 8 bases. From germline, CDR1 is SGHDN and CDR2 FVKESK. Terminally differentiated effector memory CD45RA+ cells were excluded from the naive CD8 cells, which were CD45RO-negative and positively selected for CCR7. This rearrangement joins TRBV14 to TRBJ1-3; D is ambiguous. Sequenced sample: naive CD8+ T cells from PBMCs. The receptor was derived from a man aged 18-30 years in good health. Some clones in this sample may be carry-over from other donors' samples. This CDR3 reads CASSLRTSGNTIYF. CDR3 coding DNA: TGTGCCAGCAGCCTCCGAACTTCTGGAAACACCATATATTTT.